The entry below describes one TCR beta chain. TCRdb keeps only in-frame clones here, not all; method: immunoSEQ multiplex PCR. The sample carries 100,000 to 120,000 clones, approximately 68% recorded once. CDR1 and CDR2 from the germline V gene are GTSNPN and SVGIG (reference sequence). This CDR3 comprises 15 residues. V was trimmed by 3 bases and J by 5 bases, leaving 16 bases between them. This entry belongs to a study of blood T cell repertoires in COVID-19. The sample was peripheral blood. The receptor was isolated from an older woman with acute or convalescent COVID-19. The gene calls are TRBV30 and TRBJ2-2, with D possibly matching TRBD1 (6 bases). CDR3 region: CAWSGKGVGTGELFF. The CDR3 region has the DNA TGTGCCTGGAGCGGGAAGGGGGTAGGAACCGGGGAGCTGTTTTTT. The full variable domain, in which reference TRBV30 and TRBJ2-2 provide the parts outside the CDR3, is SQTIHQWPATLVQPVGSPLSLECTVEGTSNPNLYWYRQAAGRGLQLLFYSVGIGQISSEVPQNLSASRPQDRQFILSSKKLLLSDSGFYLCAWSGKGVGTGELFFGEGSRLTVL.